The 26 T cell receptor beta chains presented below share a single source sample, sequenced in a study of shared clonotypes between healthy human individuals. The table came from immunoSEQ multiplex PCR; TCRdb's copy has only in-frame clones and leaves some out. The sample comprises nearly 1 million clones, 76% of which are singletons, and around 1.5% rests with the top ten. Sequenced input: memory CD4+ T cells sorted from blood. Subset indicated: CD45RA-negative fraction. The source is a man younger than 35 in good health.

This chain joins TRBV28 and TRBJ1-2, with a weak D call TRBD1 (5 bases). The CDR3 runs to 14 residues. The V end lost 5 bases, the J end lost 6 bases, and 16 bases lay between the germline ends. The V gene's germline CDR1 is MDHEN and CDR2 SYDVKM. This CDR3 reads CASSPSWWGDGYTF. CDR3 coding DNA: TGTGCCAGCAGTCCCTCCTGGTGGGGGGATGGCTACACCTTC.

The CDR3 DNA reads as TGCGCCAGCAGCCAAGGAGGGCAACAGGCTACTAACTATGGCTACACCTTC. Translated, it gives CASSQGGQQATNYGYTF. The gene calls are TRBV4-3 and TRBJ1-2, with D perhaps matching TRBD1 (5 bases). Germline CDR1 is LGHNA and CDR2 is YSLEER. The CDR3 covers 17 residues. Trimming pared 1 base from V and 0 bases from J, leaving 15 bases between.

The J gene is TRBJ1-2, the V gene TRBV5-1; 8 positions match TRBD1. Germline trimming cut 6 bases from V and 4 bases from J; bases unmatched to any gene: 14. Germline loops: CDR1 SGHRS, CDR2 YFSETQ. CDR3 length equals 16 residues. For the CDR3, the DNA is TGCGCCAGCACCGATGTACCAGGGGGCACCGGCTATGGCTACACCTTC. It translates to CASTDVPGGTGYGYTF. Based on the CDR3 plus reference TRBV5-1 and TRBJ1-2, the full variable domain is KAGVTQTPRYLIKTRGQQVTLSCSPISGHRSVSWYQQTPGQGLQFLFEYFSETQRNKGNFPGRFSGRQFSNSRSEMNVSTLELGDSALYLCASTDVPGGTGYGYTFGSGTRLTVV.

CDR3 in DNA: TGTGCCAGCAGGCCGGACGGGAACTATGGCTACACCTTC. Residues: CASRPDGNYGYTF. The chain joins TRBV6-5 to TRBJ1-2; no clear D gene. V lost 6 bases to trimming and J lost 2 bases, with 10 bases between them. This CDR3 region has 13 residues. Germline-derived CDR1 and CDR2 are MNHEY and SVGAGI.

CDR3 nucleotides: TGCGCCAGCAGTGGACCTGACAGAGAGACCCAGTACTTC. Protein sequence: CASSGPDRETQYF. V usage is TRBV10-1 and J usage is TRBJ2-5; possibly TRBD1 for D (5 bases). V lost 4 bases and J 4 bases, leaving 10 bases between the germline ends. This CDR3 region has 13 residues. Per the germline V gene, CDR1 is WNHNN and CDR2 is SYGVQD (reference sequence).

Of note for this clone: The sample carries other DNA sequences with the same CDR3. The chain is built from TRBV5-1 and TRBJ2-3; D uncertain. This CDR3 has 12 amino acids. Germline V gene lookup returns CDR1 SGHRS and CDR2 YFSETQ. The V end lost 4 bases, the J end lost 6 bases, and 9 bases lay between the germline ends. Written as DNA, the CDR3 is TGCGCCAGCAGCGCCTTAGGGGATACGCAGTATTTT. This translates into CASSALGDTQYF.

The gene calls are TRBV7-9 and TRBJ1-4, with a possible D match to TRBD1 (5 bases). Trimming stripped 6 bases from V and 0 bases from J, with 23 bases between. CDR1 SEHNR and CDR2 FQNEAQ come from the germline V gene (reference sequence). CDR3 size: 19 residues. The CDR3: CASSPYSGTVFATNEKLFF. The CDR3 coding sequence is TGTGCCAGCAGTCCCTACTCCGGGACGGTATTTGCAACTAATGAAAAACTGTTTTTT.

This chain connects TRBV10-3 to TRBJ1-4; D is possibly TRBD1 (5 bases). V was cut by 7 bases and J by 3 bases, with 9 bases left in between. CDR1 is ENHRY and CDR2 is SYGVKD in the germline V gene. The CDR3 has 13 amino acids. The CDR3 nucleotides read TGTGCCATCACCGACAGCCCTAATGAAAAACTGTTTTTT. It encodes CAITDSPNEKLFF.

The chain couples TRBV7-8 to TRBJ1-5; TRBD1 matches 8 bases. Germline assignment: CDR1 SGHVS and CDR2 FQNEAQ. CDR3 length: 14 residues. With V trimmed by 6 bases and J by 6 bases, 7 bases remained unmatched. CDR3 amino acids: CASSQGQGTQPQHF. CDR3 coding DNA: TGTGCCAGCAGTCAAGGACAGGGCACTCAGCCCCAGCATTTT.

The genes are TRBV28 and TRBJ1-2; D ambiguous. V lost 1 base to trimming and J lost 2 bases, with 11 bases between them. Germline V gene data show CDR1 as MDHEN and CDR2 as SYDVKM. The CDR3 contains 15 residues. This CDR3 reads CASSLFITANYGYTF. The CDR3 DNA sequence: TGTGCCAGCAGTTTATTTATTACGGCCAACTATGGCTACACCTTC.

V gene TRBV5-1 combines with J gene TRBJ2-5; no clear D gene. CDR3 length equals 15 residues. V lost 7 bases, J lost 1 base, and 17 bases lay in between. Germline CDR1 reads SGHRS; CDR2 reads YFSETQ. The CDR3 bases are TGCGCCAGCGGGTGGGGTAAGGGAACCCAAGAGACCCAGTACTTC. Translating it yields CASGWGKGTQETQYF.

The rearrangement links TRBV5-1 to TRBJ2-1; D is undetermined. This CDR3 has 16 residues. Trimming took 4 bases from V and 0 from J, leaving 14 bases between them. The V gene's germline CDR1 is SGHRS and CDR2 YFSETQ. CDR3 in amino acids: CASSTGQASSYNEQFF. Written as DNA, the CDR3 is TGCGCCAGCAGCACTGGGCAGGCGAGCTCCTACAATGAGCAGTTCTTC.

This chain links TRBV7-8 with TRBJ2-2; D is unresolved. The CDR3 is made up of 12 amino acids. From germline, CDR1 is SGHVS and CDR2 FQNEAQ. The ends were cut back, 2 bases at V and 7 bases at J, with 5 bases in the middle. CDR3 in amino acids: CASSLRDGELFF. CDR3 bases: TGTGCCAGCAGCTTAAGGGACGGGGAGCTGTTTTTT. The whole variable domain, remainder taken from reference TRBV7-8 and TRBJ2-2, is GAGVSQSPRYKVAKRGQDVALRCDPISGHVSLFWYQQALGQGPEFLTYFQNEAQLDKSGLPSDRFFAERPEGSVSTLKIQRTQQEDSAVYLCASSLRDGELFFGEGSRLTVL.

V is TRBV6-5 and J is TRBJ1-5; D is possibly TRBD1 (5 bases). The CDR3 is made up of 14 amino acids. Germline CDR1 MNHEY, CDR2 SVGAGI. With 6 bases removed from V and 4 bases from J, the gap between germline ends came to 13 bases. The CDR3 loop is CASSTGRDNQPQHF. For the CDR3, the DNA is TGTGCCAGCAGCACGGGACGGGATAATCAGCCCCAGCATTTT.

The CDR3 spells CASSPRSDRGAVEQYF. The CDR3 DNA reads TGTGCCAGCAGCCCCCGCTCGGACAGGGGGGCAGTGGAGCAGTACTTC. J is TRBJ2-7 and V is TRBV9; 10 bases align to TRBD1. CDR3 length equals 16 residues. Germline trimming cut 4 bases from V and 7 bases from J; bases unmatched to any gene: 14. The germline CDR1 and CDR2 sequences are SGDLS and YYNGEE. The complete variable domain, with remaining parts taken from reference TRBV9 and TRBJ2-7, reads DSGVTQTPKHLITATGQRVTLRCSPRSGDLSVYWYQQSLDQGLQFLIQYYNGEERAKGNILERFSAQQFPDLHSELNLSSLELGDSALYFCASSPRSDRGAVEQYFGPGTRLTVT.

This rearrangement joins TRBV9 to TRBJ1-6; TRBD1 matches 7 bases. Germline V lookup: CDR1 SGDLS, CDR2 YYNGEE. CDR3 length: 14 residues. V dropped 3 bases and J dropped 7; count of bases not matched to a gene: 4. CDR3: CASSGTGENSPLHF. CDR3 DNA: TGTGCCAGCAGCGGAACAGGGGAGAATTCACCCCTCCACTTT.

This clone has at least ten counts. The rearrangement joins TRBV28 to TRBJ1-5; D not resolved. The CDR3 is made up of 13 amino acids. Trimming took 7 bases from V and 1 from J, leaving 8 bases between them. Per germline, CDR1 MDHEN and CDR2 SYDVKM. CDR3: CASKGVSNQPQHF. CDR3 DNA: TGTGCCAGCAAGGGCGTGAGCAATCAGCCCCAGCATTTT. The whole variable domain, filled in from reference TRBV28 and TRBJ1-5, reads DVKVTQSSRYLVKRTGEKVFLECVQDMDHENMFWYRQDPGLGLRLIYFSYDVKMKEKGDIPEGYSVSREKKERFSLILESASTNQTSMYLCASKGVSNQPQHFGDGTRLSIL.

To note about this clone: Being one base from a much bigger clone, this may be a read error. This chain uses TRBV28 with TRBJ1-5; TRBD1 is a possible D gene (6 bases). Trimming pared 4 bases from V and 6 bases from J, leaving 7 bases between. CDR3 length: 12 amino acids. From germline, CDR1 is MDHEN and CDR2 SYDVKM. The CDR3 here is CASSSTGQPQHF. In DNA form, the CDR3 reads TGTGCCAGCAGTTCGACAGGTCAGCCCCAGCATTTT. Full variable domain (missing parts from reference TRBV28 and TRBJ1-5): DVKVTQSSRYLVKRTGEKVFLECVQDMDHENMFWYRQDPGLGLRLIYFSYDVKMKEKGDIPEGYSVSREKKERFSLILESASTNQTSMYLCASSSTGQPQHFGDGTRLSIL.

V and J are TRBV4-2 and TRBJ2-3, with 10 nucleotides matching TRBD2. CDR3 size: 18 residues. V gave up 0 bases and J gave up 2 bases; unmatched junction bases: 8. The V gene's germline CDR1 is LGHNA and CDR2 YNFKEQ. The CDR3 sequence is CASSQEGTSATLTDTQYF. In DNA, the CDR3 is TGTGCCAGCAGCCAAGAAGGGACTAGCGCAACCCTCACAGATACGCAGTATTTT.

The rearrangement uses TRBV27 and TRBJ1-6; D may be TRBD1 (5 bases). The V end lost 4 bases, the J end lost 7 bases, and 11 bases lay between the germline ends. The CDR3 totals 14 residues. Germline assignment: CDR1 MNHEY and CDR2 SMNVEV (reference sequence). CDR3 bases: TGTGCCAGCAGTTCCCACTGGGGCAATTCACCCCTCCACTTT. This translates into CASSSHWGNSPLHF.

The rearrangement links TRBV5-7 to TRBJ1-1; the D is unclear. TRBV5-7 is given ORF status, its function remaining uncertain. The CDR3 totals 12 residues. V lost 2 bases, J lost 4 bases, and 6 bases lay in between. The CDR3, as DNA: TGTGCCAGCAGCTTATCGTTCACTGAAGCTTTCTTT. Translation: CASSLSFTEAFF.

The chain has TRBV5-1 and TRBJ2-7; D assignment may be TRBD1 or TRBD2 (5 bases each). Per the germline V gene, CDR1 is SGHRS and CDR2 is YFSETQ. V lost 4 bases and J lost 0, with 8 bases in between. This CDR3 comprises 13 residues. The CDR3: CASSGDLSYEQYF. The CDR3 DNA sequence: TGCGCCAGCAGCGGGGACCTCTCCTACGAGCAGTACTTC.

To note about this clone: Other DNA variants within this sample encode the same CDR3. The V gene is TRBV6-1, the J gene TRBJ2-7, with D uncertain. Trimming took off 1 base at V and 7 bases at J, with 5 bases between the two ends. Germline lookup yields CDR1 MNHNS and CDR2 SASEGT. This CDR3 has 11 residues. CDR3 loop: CASSEGREQYF. The CDR3 nucleotides read TGTGCCAGCAGTGAAGGCAGAGAGCAGTACTTC.

The chain combines TRBV7-2 with TRBJ2-3; 11 bases are a match to TRBD2. After removal of 5 bases from V and 6 bases from J, the junction contained 10 bases not matched to a gene. Germline V gene lookup returns CDR1 SGHTA and CDR2 FQGNSA. This CDR3 comprises 16 residues. The CDR3: CASSGLAGLTRDTQYF. In nucleotides, the CDR3 is TGTGCCAGCAGCGGACTAGCGGGTCTAACAAGGGATACGCAGTATTTT.

This clone was counted between two and nine times. The chain carries TRBV2 and TRBJ1-1; D gene ambiguous. This CDR3 has 12 residues. V lost 8 bases and J lost 8, with 15 bases in between. The germline gives CDR1 SNHLY, CDR2 FYNNEI. CDR3 residues: CASGQSGLEAFF. The CDR3 bases are TGTGCCAGCGGGCAGTCGGGCCTCGAAGCTTTCTTT.

As regards this clone: The sample has other DNA sequences that encode this CDR3 too. V and J are TRBV7-2 and TRBJ1-3; the D is unclear. V was pared by 1 base and J by 5 bases, with 3 bases between. Germline CDR1 SGHTA, CDR2 FQGNSA. The CDR3 is made up of 12 amino acids. Written as DNA, the CDR3 is TGTGCCAGCAGCTTAGACAGAAACACCATATATTTT. It codes for CASSLDRNTIYF.